The text below deals with one TCR beta chain. Its antigen remains unidentified. Base quality data are lacking; no much larger clone is found one base away. Library preparation was by the immunoSEQ multiplex PCR assay. Here the immuneACCESS table is served through TCRdb, limited to in-frame sequences with V and J called. Missing clones are a known gap in these copies; in checked studies unresolved V genes cover under half, and the rest lacks a known reason. Counted in this sample were about 15,000 clones; approximately 78% of them appeared once. Clones ranked in the top ten supply approximately 12% of the sample. These data come from a study of technical replicates of blood from a handful of donors (dated by TCRdb to about 2017). From the germline V gene, CDR1 is SNHLY and CDR2 is FYNNEI. V is clipped by 3 bases and J by 4 bases, and the sequence between their germline boundaries is 11 bases long. The CDR3 starts with the cysteine, ends with the phenylalanine, and has 14 residues. Only the CDR3 DNA stays, 42 bases, in frame from base 1.

Sample: PBMCs. The V and J genes are TRBV2 and TRBJ2-3; the best D guess is TRBD1, with 5 bases matching. This clonotype was sampled from a human donor in good health. The nucleotides read TGTGCCAGCAGTGATTCCCAGGGTTCAGATACGCAGTATTTT. This yields the protein CASSDSQGSDTQYF.